This T cell receptor (beta chain) was identified in a study of T cell repertoires in ileal Crohn's disease. Generated by immunoSEQ multiplex PCR, the TCRdb table keeps only in-frame clones and is missing some. This sample has some 16,000 clones; 75% to 90% occur once, and the top ten carry 4.2%. Germline V gene lookup returns CDR1 SGHNT and CDR2 YENEEA. The CDR3 contains 17 residues. V lost 4 bases to trimming and J lost 8 bases, with 26 bases between them. This clonotype was obtained from an adult with Crohn's disease. The V gene is TRBV11-3, the J gene TRBJ2-5, with D possibly being TRBD1 (8 bases). The source material was ileal tissue. CDR3 residues: CASSSGGRGPPWGTQYF. In DNA form, the CDR3 reads TGTGCCAGCAGCTCGGGAGGCAGGGGGCCCCCATGGGGTACCCAGTACTTC. Full variable domain (outside the CDR3, taken from reference TRBV11-3 and TRBJ2-5): EAGVVQSPRYKIIEKKQPVAFWCNPISGHNTLYWYLQNLGQGPELLIRYENEEAVDDSQLPKDRFSAERLKGVDSTLKIQPAELGDSAVYLCASSSGGRGPPWGTQYFGPGTRLLVL.